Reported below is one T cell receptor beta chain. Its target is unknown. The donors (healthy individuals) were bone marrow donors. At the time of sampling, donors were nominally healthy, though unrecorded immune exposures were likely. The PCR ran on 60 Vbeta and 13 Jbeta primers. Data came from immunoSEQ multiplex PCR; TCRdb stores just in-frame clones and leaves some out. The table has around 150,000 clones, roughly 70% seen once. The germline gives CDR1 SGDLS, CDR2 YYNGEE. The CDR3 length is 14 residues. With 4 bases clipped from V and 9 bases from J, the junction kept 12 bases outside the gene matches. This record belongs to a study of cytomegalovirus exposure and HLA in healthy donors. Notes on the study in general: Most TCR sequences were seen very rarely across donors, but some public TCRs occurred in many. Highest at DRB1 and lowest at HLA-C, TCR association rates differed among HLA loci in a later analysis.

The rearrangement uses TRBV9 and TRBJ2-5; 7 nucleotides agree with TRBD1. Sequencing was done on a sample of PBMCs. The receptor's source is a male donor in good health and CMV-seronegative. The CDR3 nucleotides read TGTGCCAGCAGCTCCCCGGGACAGAGCGTGGCCCAGTACTTC. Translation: CASSSPGQSVAQYF. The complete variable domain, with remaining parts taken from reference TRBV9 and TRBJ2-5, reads DSGVTQTPKHLITATGQRVTLRCSPRSGDLSVYWYQQSLDQGLQFLIQYYNGEERAKGNILERFSAQQFPDLHSELNLSSLELGDSALYFCASSSPGQSVAQYFGPGTRLLVL.